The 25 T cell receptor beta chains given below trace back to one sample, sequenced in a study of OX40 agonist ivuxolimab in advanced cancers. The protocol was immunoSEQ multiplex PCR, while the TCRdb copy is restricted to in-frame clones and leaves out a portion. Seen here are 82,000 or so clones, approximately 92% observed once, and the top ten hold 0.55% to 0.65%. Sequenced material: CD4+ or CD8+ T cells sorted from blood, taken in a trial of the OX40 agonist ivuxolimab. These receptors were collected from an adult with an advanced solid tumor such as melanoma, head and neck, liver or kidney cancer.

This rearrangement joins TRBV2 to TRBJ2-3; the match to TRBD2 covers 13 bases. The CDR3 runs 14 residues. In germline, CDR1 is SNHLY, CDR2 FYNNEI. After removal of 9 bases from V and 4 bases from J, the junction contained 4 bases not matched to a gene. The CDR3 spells CARATSGRADTQYF. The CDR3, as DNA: TGTGCCAGGGCCACTAGCGGGAGGGCAGATACGCAGTATTTT.

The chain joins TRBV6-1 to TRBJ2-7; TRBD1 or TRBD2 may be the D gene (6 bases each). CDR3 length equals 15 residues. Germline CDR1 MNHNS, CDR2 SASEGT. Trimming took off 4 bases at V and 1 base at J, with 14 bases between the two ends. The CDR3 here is CASSATTGLSYEQYF. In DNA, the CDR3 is TGTGCCAGCAGTGCTACGACAGGACTATCCTACGAGCAGTACTTC.

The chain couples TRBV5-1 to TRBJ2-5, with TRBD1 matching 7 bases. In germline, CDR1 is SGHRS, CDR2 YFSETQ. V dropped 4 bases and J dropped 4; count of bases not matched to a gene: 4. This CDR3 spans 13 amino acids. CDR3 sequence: CASSPQGRETQYF. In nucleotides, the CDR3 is TGCGCCAGCAGCCCACAGGGGAGAGAGACCCAGTACTTC. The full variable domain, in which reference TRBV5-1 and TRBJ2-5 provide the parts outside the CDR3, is KAGVTQTPRYLIKTRGQQVTLSCSPISGHRSVSWYQQTPGQGLQFLFEYFSETQRNKGNFPGRFSGRQFSNSRSEMNVSTLELGDSALYLCASSPQGRETQYFGPGTRLLVL.

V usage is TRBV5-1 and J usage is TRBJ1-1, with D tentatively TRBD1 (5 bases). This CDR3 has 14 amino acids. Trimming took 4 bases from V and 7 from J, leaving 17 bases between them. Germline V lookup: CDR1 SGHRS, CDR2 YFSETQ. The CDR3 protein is CASSEGTEGLEAFF. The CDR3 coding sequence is TGCGCCAGCAGCGAGGGGACGGAGGGGCTTGAAGCTTTCTTT. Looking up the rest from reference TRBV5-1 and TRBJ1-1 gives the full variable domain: KAGVTQTPRYLIKTRGQQVTLSCSPISGHRSVSWYQQTPGQGLQFLFEYFSETQRNKGNFPGRFSGRQFSNSRSEMNVSTLELGDSALYLCASSEGTEGLEAFFGQGTRLTVV.

CDR3 protein: CASSYAGLVENEQFF. CDR3 sequence (DNA): TGTGCCAGCAGTTACGCGGGACTAGTGGAGAATGAGCAGTTCTTC. The rearrangement joins TRBV6-5 to TRBJ2-1, with 8 nucleotides matching TRBD2. V lost 2 bases to trimming and J lost 7 bases; unmatched junction nucleotides: 7. The CDR3 runs to 15 residues. Germline V CDR1 and CDR2: MNHEY, SVGAGI.

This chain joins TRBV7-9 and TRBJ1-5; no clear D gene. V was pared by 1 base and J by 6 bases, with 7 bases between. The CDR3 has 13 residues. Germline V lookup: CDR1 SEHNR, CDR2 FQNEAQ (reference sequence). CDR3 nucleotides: TGTGCCAGCAGCTTAGGATCCGGTCAGCCCCAGCATTTT. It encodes CASSLGSGQPQHF. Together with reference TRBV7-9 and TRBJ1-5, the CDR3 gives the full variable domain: DTGVSQNPRHKITKRGQNVTFRCDPISEHNRLYWYRQTLGQGPEFLTYFQNEAQLEKSRLLSDRFSAERPKGSFSTLEIQRTEQGDSAMYLCASSLGSGQPQHFGDGTRLSIL.

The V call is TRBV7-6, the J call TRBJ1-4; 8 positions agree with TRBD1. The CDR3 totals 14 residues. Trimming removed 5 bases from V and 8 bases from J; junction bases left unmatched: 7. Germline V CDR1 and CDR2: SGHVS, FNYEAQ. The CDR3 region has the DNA TGTGCCAGCAGCAAAACAGGGGGAGAGGAAAAACTGTTTTTT. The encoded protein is CASSKTGGEEKLFF.

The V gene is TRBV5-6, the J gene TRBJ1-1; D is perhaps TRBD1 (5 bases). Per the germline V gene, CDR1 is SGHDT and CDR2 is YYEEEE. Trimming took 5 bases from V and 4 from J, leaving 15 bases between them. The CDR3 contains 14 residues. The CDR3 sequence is CASSLPGGFTEAFF. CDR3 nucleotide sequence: TGTGCCAGCAGTCTTCCCGGGGGTTTCACTGAAGCTTTCTTT.

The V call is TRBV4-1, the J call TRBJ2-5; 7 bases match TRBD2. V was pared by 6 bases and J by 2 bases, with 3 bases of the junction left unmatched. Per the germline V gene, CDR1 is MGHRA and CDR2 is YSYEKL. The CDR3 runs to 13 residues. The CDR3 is CASSRAGQETQYF. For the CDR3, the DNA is TGCGCCAGCAGTCGAGCGGGGCAAGAGACCCAGTACTTC.

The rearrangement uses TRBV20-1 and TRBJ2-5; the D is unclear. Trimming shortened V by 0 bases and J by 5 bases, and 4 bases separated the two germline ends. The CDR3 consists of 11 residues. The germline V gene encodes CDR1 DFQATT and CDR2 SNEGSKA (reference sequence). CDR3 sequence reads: CSAREGETQYF. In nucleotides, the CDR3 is TGCAGTGCTAGAGAGGGCGAGACCCAGTACTTC.

The CDR3 DNA sequence: TGTGCCAGCTCACCACGTACGGGTTCGAACGGGGAGCTGTTTTTT. As protein: CASSPRTGSNGELFF. This rearrangement joins TRBV18 to TRBJ2-2; D unresolved. The CDR3 is made up of 15 amino acids. The V gene lost 1 base and the J gene lost 7 bases, with 13 bases spanning the gap. Germline V gene data show CDR1 as KGHSH and CDR2 as LQKENI.

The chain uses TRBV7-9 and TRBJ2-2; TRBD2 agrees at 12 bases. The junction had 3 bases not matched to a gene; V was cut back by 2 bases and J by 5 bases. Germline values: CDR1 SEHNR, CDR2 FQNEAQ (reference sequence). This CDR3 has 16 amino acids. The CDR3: CASSLRLAGDTGELFF. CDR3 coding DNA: TGTGCCAGCAGCTTAAGACTAGCGGGGGATACCGGGGAGCTGTTTTTT.

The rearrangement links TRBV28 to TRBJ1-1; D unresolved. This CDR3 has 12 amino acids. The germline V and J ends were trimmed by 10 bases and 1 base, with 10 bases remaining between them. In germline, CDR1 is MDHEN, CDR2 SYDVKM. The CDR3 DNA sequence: TGTGCCACCCAGGTGGGGAACACTGAAGCTTTCTTT. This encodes CATQVGNTEAFF. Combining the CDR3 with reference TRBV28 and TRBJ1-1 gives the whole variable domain DVKVTQSSRYLVKRTGEKVFLECVQDMDHENMFWYRQDPGLGLRLIYFSYDVKMKEKGDIPEGYSVSREKKERFSLILESASTNQTSMYLCATQVGNTEAFFGQGTRLTVV.

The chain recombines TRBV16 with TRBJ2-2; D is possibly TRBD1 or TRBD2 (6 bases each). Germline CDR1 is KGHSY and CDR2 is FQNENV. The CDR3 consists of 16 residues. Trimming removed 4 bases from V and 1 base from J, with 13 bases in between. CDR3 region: CASSPEGGMNTGELFF. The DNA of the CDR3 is TGTGCCAGCAGCCCCGAAGGGGGGATGAACACCGGGGAGCTGTTTTTT.

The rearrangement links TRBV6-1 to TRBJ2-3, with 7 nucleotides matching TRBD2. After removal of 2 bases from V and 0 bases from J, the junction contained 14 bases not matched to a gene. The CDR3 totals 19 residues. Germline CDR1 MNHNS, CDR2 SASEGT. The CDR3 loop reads CASSEFRSAAGKSTDTQYF. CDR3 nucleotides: TGTGCCAGCAGTGAATTTAGGTCGGCAGCGGGGAAGAGCACAGATACGCAGTATTTT.

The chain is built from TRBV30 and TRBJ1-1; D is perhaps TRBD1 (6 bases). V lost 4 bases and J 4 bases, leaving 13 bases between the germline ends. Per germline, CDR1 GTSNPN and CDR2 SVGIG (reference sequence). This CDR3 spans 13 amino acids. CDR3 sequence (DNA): TGTGCCTGGAACCGTGGAGGGGGCACTGAAGCTTTCTTT. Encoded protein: CAWNRGGGTEAFF.

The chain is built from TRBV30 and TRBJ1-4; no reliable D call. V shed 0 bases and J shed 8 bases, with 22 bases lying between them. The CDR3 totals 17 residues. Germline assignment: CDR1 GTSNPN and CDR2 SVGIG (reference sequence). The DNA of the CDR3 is TGTGCCTGGAGTGTACCCCCCTGGAGCGGAGAAAAGGAAAAACTGTTTTTT. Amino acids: CAWSVPPWSGEKEKLFF.

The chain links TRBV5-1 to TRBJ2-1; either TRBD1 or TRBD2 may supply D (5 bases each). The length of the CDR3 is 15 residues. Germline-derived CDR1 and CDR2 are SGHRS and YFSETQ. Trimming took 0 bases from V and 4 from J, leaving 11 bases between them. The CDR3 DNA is TGCGCCAGCAGCTTGGCCGGGACGGAATACAATGAGCAGTTCTTC. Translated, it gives CASSLAGTEYNEQFF. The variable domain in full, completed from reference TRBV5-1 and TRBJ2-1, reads KAGVTQTPRYLIKTRGQQVTLSCSPISGHRSVSWYQQTPGQGLQFLFEYFSETQRNKGNFPGRFSGRQFSNSRSEMNVSTLELGDSALYLCASSLAGTEYNEQFFGPGTRLTVL.

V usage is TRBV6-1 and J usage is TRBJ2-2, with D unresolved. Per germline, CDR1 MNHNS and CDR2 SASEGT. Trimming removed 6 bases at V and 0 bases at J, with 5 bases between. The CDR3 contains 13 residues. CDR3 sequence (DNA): TGTGCCAGCAGCCAGCCGAACACCGGGGAGCTGTTTTTT. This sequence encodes CASSQPNTGELFF.

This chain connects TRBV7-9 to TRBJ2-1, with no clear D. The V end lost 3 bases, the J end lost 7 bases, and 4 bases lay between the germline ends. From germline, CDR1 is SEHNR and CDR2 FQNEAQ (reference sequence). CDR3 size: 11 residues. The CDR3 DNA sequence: TGTGCCAGCAGCTTGGAGAATGAGCAGTTCTTC. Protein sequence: CASSLENEQFF.

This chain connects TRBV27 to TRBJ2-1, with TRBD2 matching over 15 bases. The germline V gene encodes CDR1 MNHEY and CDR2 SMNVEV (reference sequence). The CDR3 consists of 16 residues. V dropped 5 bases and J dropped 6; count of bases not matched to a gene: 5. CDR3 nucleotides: TGTGCCAGCAGTGCCCGGACTAGCGGGGGGGCCAATGAGCAGTTCTTC. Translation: CASSARTSGGANEQFF.

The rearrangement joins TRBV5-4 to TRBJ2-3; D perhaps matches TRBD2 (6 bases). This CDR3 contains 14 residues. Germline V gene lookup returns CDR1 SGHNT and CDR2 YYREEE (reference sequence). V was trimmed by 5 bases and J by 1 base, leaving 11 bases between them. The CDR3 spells CASRAGLRTDTQYF. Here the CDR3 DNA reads TGTGCCAGCAGGGCGGGACTCCGCACAGATACGCAGTATTTT.

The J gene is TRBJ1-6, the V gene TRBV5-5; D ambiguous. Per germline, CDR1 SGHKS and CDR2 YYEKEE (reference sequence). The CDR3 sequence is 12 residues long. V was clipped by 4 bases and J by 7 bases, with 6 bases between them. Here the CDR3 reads CASSKGNSPLHF. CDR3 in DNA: TGTGCCAGCAGCAAGGGAAATTCACCCCTCCACTTT.

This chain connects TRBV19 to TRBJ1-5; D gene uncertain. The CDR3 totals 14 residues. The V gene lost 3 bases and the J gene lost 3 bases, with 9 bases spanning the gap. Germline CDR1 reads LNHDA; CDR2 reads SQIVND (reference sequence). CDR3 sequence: CASSIGTTNQPQHF. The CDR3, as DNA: TGTGCCAGTAGTATTGGTACGACCAATCAGCCCCAGCATTTT.

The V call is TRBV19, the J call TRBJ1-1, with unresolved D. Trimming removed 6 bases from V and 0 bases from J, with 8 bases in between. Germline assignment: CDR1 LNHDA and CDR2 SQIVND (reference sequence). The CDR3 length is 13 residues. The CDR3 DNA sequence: TGTGCCAGTAGCCCTGGATTGAACACTGAAGCTTTCTTT. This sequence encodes CASSPGLNTEAFF.